A single sample is the source of the 22 T cell receptor beta chains below, sequenced in a study of PD-1 blockade in classical Hodgkin lymphoma. Assay: immunoSEQ multiplex PCR; the TCRdb copy retains only in-frame clones and omits some. The data hold around 100,000 clones, with about nine tenths observed a single time. Time point meaning: cycle 4 day 1 (C4D1), after around six weeks of nivolumab. Brentuximab vedotin exposure varied among the patients, all of whom had relapsed after autologous stem cell transplantation. The sample was peripheral blood mononuclear cells (PBMCs), taken before the fourth cycle of nivolumab. The receptors come from a human donor with classical Hodgkin lymphoma.

The CDR3 loop is CAISDNLAHDTQYF. The CDR3 nucleotides read TGTGCCATCAGTGACAACCTGGCTCACGATACGCAGTATTTT. The chain has TRBV10-3 and TRBJ2-3; D not resolved. V shed 3 bases and J shed 6 bases, with 13 bases lying between them. This CDR3 is built from 14 residues. The germline V gene encodes CDR1 ENHRY and CDR2 SYGVKD.

This clone was seen once. V and J are TRBV2 and TRBJ2-5, with D possibly being TRBD1 or TRBD2 (5 bases each). This CDR3 has 12 residues. V was cut by 6 bases and J by 5 bases, with 10 bases left in between. CDR1 and CDR2 (germline): SNHLY, FYNNEI. The CDR3: CASSGTPETQYF. CDR3 DNA sequence: TGTGCCAGCAGCGGGACCCCCGAGACCCAGTACTTC.

The J gene is TRBJ1-2, the V gene TRBV7-8; D call uncertain. CDR1 and CDR2 (germline): SGHVS, FQNEAQ. CDR3 length: 14 residues. The V end was cut by 1 base, the J end by 1 base, with 7 bases between. Written as DNA, the CDR3 is TGTGCCAGCAGCTTAGAAGAGAATAACTATGGCTACACCTTC. Translation gives CASSLEENNYGYTF.

V gene TRBV18 combines with J gene TRBJ2-1, with 14 bases identical to TRBD2. The trim removed 3 bases at V and 6 bases at J, leaving 7 bases unmatched. This CDR3 is built from 17 residues. In germline, CDR1 is KGHSH, CDR2 LQKENI. Here the CDR3 DNA reads TGTGCCAGCTCACCCTGGACTAGCGGGGGGATTGCCAATGAGCAGTTCTTC. Translating gives CASSPWTSGGIANEQFF.

This chain joins TRBV28 and TRBJ1-2, with 7 bases identical to TRBD1. The CDR3 runs to 16 residues. Germline CDR1 reads MDHEN; CDR2 reads SYDVKM. V lost 4 bases to trimming and J lost 3 bases; unmatched junction nucleotides: 11. CDR3 bases: TGTGCCAGCAGTTCCATTAGACAGGGAATAGACTATGGCTACACCTTC. This encodes CASSSIRQGIDYGYTF.

This clone was detected once. Other DNA sequences from this sample encode an identical CDR3 as well. J is TRBJ2-7 and V is TRBV18; 8 bases match TRBD1. There are 15 residues in the CDR3. V was pared by 1 base and J by 4 bases, with 6 bases of the junction left unmatched. Germline V gene data show CDR1 as KGHSH and CDR2 as LQKENI. CDR3 sequence reads: CASSPRRDRGYEQYF. CDR3 bases: TGTGCCAGCTCACCACGTCGAGACAGGGGTTACGAGCAGTACTTC.

This chain links TRBV7-9 with TRBJ1-1, with TRBD1 as a possible D gene (5 bases). The germline CDR1 and CDR2 sequences are SEHNR and FQNEAQ (reference sequence). CDR3 length: 12 residues. Trimming cost V 0 bases and J 11 bases, with 10 bases left between them. The CDR3 loop reads CASSLAGGDAFF. Here the CDR3 DNA reads TGTGCCAGCAGCTTAGCTGGCGGGGACGCTTTCTTT.

A single count supports this clone. The chain uses TRBV7-9 and TRBJ1-3, with 10 nucleotides matching TRBD1. V lost 5 bases to trimming and J lost 8 bases; unmatched junction nucleotides: 9. The CDR3 sequence is 15 residues long. Germline CDR1 is SEHNR and CDR2 is FQNEAQ (reference sequence). The CDR3 DNA reads TGTGCCAGCAGCACCGCCGGACAGGGGGGATACACCATATATTTT. Amino acid sequence: CASSTAGQGGYTIYF.

This rearrangement joins TRBV6-4 to TRBJ2-1; TRBD2 aligns across 11 bases. V trimming: 6 bases; J trimming: 3 bases; junction bases outside the gene matches: 4. CDR3 size: 15 residues. Germline V gene sequence: CDR1 MRHNA, CDR2 SNTAGT. The CDR3 DNA is TGTGCCAGCAGCCCACTAGCGGGGGACTACAATGAGCAGTTCTTC. Its protein product is CASSPLAGDYNEQFF.

V is TRBV19 and J is TRBJ1-6, with unresolved D. The CDR3 runs to 15 residues. Trimming took 3 bases from V and 7 from J, leaving 13 bases between them. Germline values: CDR1 LNHDA, CDR2 SQIVND (reference sequence). The chain's CDR3 is CASSILGVENSPLHF. The CDR3 bases are TGTGCCAGTAGTATCCTCGGGGTGGAGAATTCACCCCTCCACTTT.

This clone was counted once. The chain uses TRBV19 and TRBJ1-1; D is ambiguous. This CDR3 region has 12 residues. CDR1 is LNHDA, CDR2 SQIVND, per germline (reference sequence). Trimming took off 5 bases at V and 5 bases at J, with 9 bases between the two ends. The CDR3 DNA sequence: TGTGCCAGTAGTGGGTACGGTACTGAAGCTTTCTTT. Protein product: CASSGYGTEAFF.

The rearrangement joins TRBV5-1 to TRBJ1-5; no clear D gene. The germline V and J ends were trimmed by 7 bases and 7 bases, with 18 bases remaining between them. The CDR3 loop spans 14 amino acids. From germline, CDR1 is SGHRS and CDR2 YFSETQ. The CDR3 sequence: CASRRAPGEQPQHF. CDR3 nucleotides: TGCGCCAGCCGACGGGCCCCCGGGGAGCAGCCCCAGCATTTT.

The chain employs TRBV5-1 and TRBJ2-3; TRBD1 matches at 9 bases. Per germline, CDR1 SGHRS and CDR2 YFSETQ. Trimming took 0 bases from V and 6 from J; bases not matched to a gene: 2. The CDR3 is 14 residues long. This chain's CDR3 is CASSLVDRGDTQYF. The CDR3 DNA is TGCGCCAGCAGCTTGGTGGACAGGGGCGATACGCAGTATTTT.

V and J are TRBV29-1 and TRBJ1-1; unclear D gene. The CDR3 is 13 amino acids. Trimming pared 8 bases from V and 0 bases from J, leaving 13 bases between. The germline V gene has CDR1 SQVTM and CDR2 ANQGSEA. The CDR3 spells CSSRETMNTEAFF. For the CDR3, the DNA is TGCAGCTCTAGGGAGACGATGAACACTGAAGCTTTCTTT.

The chain couples TRBV19 to TRBJ1-5; the D is unclear. Germline V CDR1 and CDR2: LNHDA, SQIVND (reference sequence). Trimming took off 1 base at V and 1 base at J, with 8 bases between the two ends. CDR3 size: 15 residues. The CDR3 region has the DNA TGTGCCAGTAGTATAGGGGCTAGGAGCAATCAGCCCCAGCATTTT. The encoded protein is CASSIGARSNQPQHF.

This clone was seen only once. The chain employs TRBV27 and TRBJ1-6; D might be TRBD1 (5 bases). The CDR3 consists of 15 residues. Trimming pared 3 bases from V and 6 bases from J, leaving 12 bases between. Germline V CDR1 and CDR2: MNHEY, SMNVEV (reference sequence). This CDR3 reads CASSFAPGLNSPLHF. In DNA form, the CDR3 reads TGTGCCAGCAGTTTCGCCCCGGGACTTAATTCACCCCTCCACTTT.

The rearrangement joins TRBV19 to TRBJ1-2, with 9 bases identical to TRBD1. CDR3 length equals 12 residues. Germline assignment: CDR1 LNHDA and CDR2 SQIVND (reference sequence). J lost 6 bases, V lost 6 bases, and 2 bases had no gene match. The CDR3 reads CASRGQGHGYTF. For the CDR3, the DNA is TGTGCCAGTAGGGGACAGGGACATGGCTACACCTTC.

The CDR3 sequence is CASSLTGEADGYTF. The CDR3 nucleotides read TGTGCCAGCAGCTTAACAGGGGAAGCGGATGGCTACACCTTC. V usage is TRBV7-8 and J usage is TRBJ1-2; 7 bases agree with TRBD1. The V segment lost 2 bases and the J segment 6 bases; nucleotides outside the gene matches: 6. This CDR3 has 14 residues. Germline CDR1 reads SGHVS; CDR2 reads FQNEAQ.

CDR3 sequence reads: CASSLSGIPYEQYF. In DNA form, the CDR3 reads TGCGCCAGCAGCTTAAGCGGGATCCCCTACGAGCAGTACTTC. V gene TRBV5-1 combines with J gene TRBJ2-7; TRBD2 matches at 7 bases. The CDR3 contains 14 residues. J was trimmed by 2 bases and V by 2 bases; bases with no gene match: 4. Germline V gene sequence: CDR1 SGHRS, CDR2 YFSETQ.

The chain recombines TRBV9 with TRBJ1-3; D remains ambiguous. V shed 3 bases and J shed 1 base, with 11 bases lying between them. CDR1 and CDR2 (germline): SGDLS, YYNGEE. The CDR3 spans 15 residues. The CDR3: CASSEQWGSGNTIYF. CDR3 sequence (DNA): TGTGCCAGCAGCGAGCAGTGGGGATCTGGAAACACCATATATTTT.

V gene TRBV7-7 combines with J gene TRBJ1-2; D is perhaps TRBD1 (6 bases). Trimming left V 1 base short and J 0 bases short, with 27 bases between. This CDR3 spans 21 amino acids. Germline V gene lookup returns CDR1 SSHAT and CDR2 FNYEAQ (reference sequence). Written as DNA, the CDR3 is TGTGCCAGCAGCTTAGAGGGGGTAACAGGGTGCATAGGTCTCCCTAACTATGGCTACACCTTC. It yields the protein CASSLEGVTGCIGLPNYGYTF. The full variable domain, with the rest looked up from reference TRBV7-7 and TRBJ1-2, is GAGVSQSPRYKVTKRGQDVTLRCDPISSHATLYWYQQALGQGPEFLTYFNYEAQPDKSGLPSDRFSAERPEGSISTLTIQRTEQRDSAMYRCASSLEGVTGCIGLPNYGYTFGSGTRLTVV.

V is TRBV29-1 and J is TRBJ2-2; a possible D gene is TRBD1 (5 bases). V gave up 6 bases and J gave up 2 bases, with 13 bases separating them. The CDR3 is 14 residues long. Germline-derived CDR1 and CDR2 are SQVTM and ANQGSEA. The CDR3 loop is CSVAGRGNTGELFF. CDR3 DNA: TGCAGCGTCGCCGGAAGGGGTAACACCGGGGAGCTGTTTTTT.